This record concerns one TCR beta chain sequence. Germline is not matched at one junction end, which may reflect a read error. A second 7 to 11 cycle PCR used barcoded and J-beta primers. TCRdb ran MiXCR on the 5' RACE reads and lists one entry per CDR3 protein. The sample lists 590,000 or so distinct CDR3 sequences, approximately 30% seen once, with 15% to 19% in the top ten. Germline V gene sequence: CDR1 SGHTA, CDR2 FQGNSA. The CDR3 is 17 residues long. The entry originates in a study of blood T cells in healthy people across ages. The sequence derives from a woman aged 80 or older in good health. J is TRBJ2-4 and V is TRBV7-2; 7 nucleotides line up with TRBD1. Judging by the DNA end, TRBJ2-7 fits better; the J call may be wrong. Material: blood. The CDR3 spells CVSSLDHGTEYPYEQYF. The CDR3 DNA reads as TGTGTCAGCAGCTTAGATCACGGGACAGAGTATCCCTACGAGCAGTACTTC.